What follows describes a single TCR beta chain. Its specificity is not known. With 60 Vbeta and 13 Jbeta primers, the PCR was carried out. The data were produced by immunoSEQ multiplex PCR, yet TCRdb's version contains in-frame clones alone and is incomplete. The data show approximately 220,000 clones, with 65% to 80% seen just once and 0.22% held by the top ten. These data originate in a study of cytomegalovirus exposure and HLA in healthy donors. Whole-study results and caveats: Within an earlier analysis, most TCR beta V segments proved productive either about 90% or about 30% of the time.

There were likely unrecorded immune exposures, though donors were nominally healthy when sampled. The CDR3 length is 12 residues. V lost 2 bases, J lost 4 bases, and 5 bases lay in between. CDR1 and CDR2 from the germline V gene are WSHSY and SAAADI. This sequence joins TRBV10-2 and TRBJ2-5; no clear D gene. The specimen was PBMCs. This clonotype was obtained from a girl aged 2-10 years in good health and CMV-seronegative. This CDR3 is CASSEPGETQYF. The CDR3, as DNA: TGCGCCAGCAGTGAGCCGGGAGAGACCCAGTACTTC.